The 6 T cell receptor beta chains reported below all come from one sample, sequenced in a study of cytomegalovirus exposure and HLA in healthy donors (TCRdb year 2017). The library was made by the immunoSEQ multiplex PCR assay. For the multiplex PCR, a mixture combining 60 forward primers for TCR Vbeta segments and 13 reverse primers for TCR Jbeta segments was used. The source is immuneACCESS, and TCRdb retained only in-frame sequences with V and J called. Part of the clones is not carried over; for the studies checked, unresolved V genes explain less than half of this, and the remainder is unexplained. This sample lists roughly 200,000 clones; 65% to 85% were detected once. The top ten constitute about 3% of the sample. The material sequenced was PBMCs. The receptor source for this set is a female donor in good health and CMV-seronegative.

The chain is built from TRBV7-2 and TRBJ2-3; D remains ambiguous. Trimming shortened V by 5 bases and J by 0 bases, and 18 bases separated the two germline ends. The length of the CDR3 is 17 residues. Germline loops: CDR1 SGHTA, CDR2 FQGNSA. CDR3 DNA sequence: TGTGCCAGCAGCCGAAGACAAAATCTTGGTAGCACAGATACGCAGTATTTT. Its protein is CASSRRQNLGSTDTQYF.

V gene TRBV15 combines with J gene TRBJ2-1; 11 bases map to TRBD2. The CDR3 extends over 19 amino acids. With 5 bases clipped from V and 5 bases from J, the junction kept 17 bases outside the gene matches. Germline CDR1 LNHNV, CDR2 YYDKDF (reference sequence). For the CDR3, the DNA is TGTGCCACCAGCGGATGGGGGGGGGTACTAGCGGGAGATAACAATGAGCAGTTCTTC. It specifies CATSGWGGVLAGDNNEQFF.

Points on this clone: At the DNA level, this CDR3 is encoded by other sequences in the same sample as well. For the CDR3, the DNA is TGTGCCAGCAGCTTAACGGGGGGAAGCACAGATACGCAGTATTTT. It encodes CASSLTGGSTDTQYF. This chain joins TRBV13 and TRBJ2-3; TRBD2 aligns across 7 bases. From germline, CDR1 is PRHDT and CDR2 FYEKMQ (reference sequence). The junction had 2 bases not matched to a gene; V was cut back by 2 bases and J by 0 bases. The CDR3 totals 15 residues.

The chain couples TRBV5-1 to TRBJ2-3; no definite D call. The length of the CDR3 is 12 residues. V was cut by 1 base and J by 11 bases, with 11 bases left in between. Germline CDR1 reads SGHRS; CDR2 reads YFSETQ. CDR3: CASSLSTNRQYF. The DNA of the CDR3 is TGCGCCAGCAGCTTGTCGACAAACCGGCAGTATTTT. Looking up the rest from reference TRBV5-1 and TRBJ2-3 gives the full variable domain: KAGVTQTPRYLIKTRGQQVTLSCSPISGHRSVSWYQQTPGQGLQFLFEYFSETQRNKGNFPGRFSGRQFSNSRSEMNVSTLELGDSALYLCASSLSTNRQYFGPGTRLTVL.

The chain joins TRBV11-2 to TRBJ2-3; maybe TRBD1 (6 bases). CDR3 length: 17 amino acids. CDR1 is SGHAT and CDR2 is FQNNGV in the germline V gene. The V and J ends lost 1 base and 2 bases respectively, with 16 bases between them. The CDR3 loop is CASSLVPGDLLTDTQYF. The DNA of the CDR3 is TGTGCCAGCAGCTTAGTCCCAGGGGACCTTCTCACAGATACGCAGTATTTT.

The chain combines TRBV28 with TRBJ1-6; D gene unclear. This CDR3 is built from 16 residues. The germline gives CDR1 MDHEN, CDR2 SYDVKM. Trimming took off 3 bases at V and 5 bases at J, with 14 bases between the two ends. DNA of the CDR3: TGTGCCAGCAGTTTCGATCTTGCGCTCGATAATTCACCCCTCCACTTT. Encoded protein: CASSFDLALDNSPLHF.